The clone carrying this TCR beta chain was recorded a few times. Clones were sequenced by immunoSEQ multiplex PCR, and TCRdb holds only the in-frame ones, with some missing. The data contain some 89,000 clones, approximately 94% of them seen just once; the ten biggest clones take up about 0.3%. These data originate in a study of technical replicates of blood from a few donors. Deletions cut 0 bases from V and 5 bases from J, with 17 bases between. In germline, CDR1 is WNHNN, CDR2 SYGVQD (reference sequence). The CDR3 covers 16 residues. This TCR was recovered from a human donor in good health. Source material: T cells isolated from PBMCs. The chain joins TRBV10-1 to TRBJ2-7, with TRBD2 as a possible D gene (5 bases). Here the CDR3 DNA reads TGCGCCAGCAGTGAGTCCAGGCCGAACGGGAATGACGAGCAGTACTTC. Residues: CASSESRPNGNDEQYF.